The clone carrying this T cell receptor (beta chain) appeared a few times. Its specificity is not known. The CDR3 is made up of 13 amino acids. Trimming took off 0 bases at V and 4 bases at J, with 6 bases between the two ends. Germline CDR1 reads SQVTM; CDR2 reads ANQGSEA. This entry is derived from a study of molecular identifiers for immune sequencing clone quantification. Findings and caveats of the study: Among 930,000 or so naive cells, as was reported, spiked Jurkat TCR RNA from one cell was detectable.

MiXCR was run by TCRdb on the PCR reads, yielding one entry per CDR3 protein. The sample has about 100,000 distinct CDR3 sequences, roughly 21% seen once. Sequenced input: naive CD8+ T cells from blood, with Jurkat cell RNA spiked in. Specified subset: FACS-sorted CD8+CD4-CCR7+CD45RA+ naive T cells. This sequence originates from a human donor in good health. Some libraries in this study had Jurkat cell RNA spiked in. This chain joins TRBV29-1 and TRBJ2-2; D may be TRBD1 (5 bases). CDR3 nucleotides: TGCAGCGTTGAAGAAGGGGTCACCGGGGAGCTGTTTTTT. Residues: CSVEEGVTGELFF.